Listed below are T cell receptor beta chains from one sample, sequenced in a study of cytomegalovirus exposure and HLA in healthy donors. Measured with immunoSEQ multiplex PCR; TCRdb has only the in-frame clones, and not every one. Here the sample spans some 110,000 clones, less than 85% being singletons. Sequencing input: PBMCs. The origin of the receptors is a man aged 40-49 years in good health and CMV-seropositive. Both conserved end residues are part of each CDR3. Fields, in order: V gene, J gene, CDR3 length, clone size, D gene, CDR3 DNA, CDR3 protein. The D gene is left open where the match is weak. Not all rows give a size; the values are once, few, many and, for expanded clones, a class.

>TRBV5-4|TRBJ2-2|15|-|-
TGTGCCAGCAGCTTCCTACAGGGAAACACCGGGGAGCTGTTTTTT
CASSFLQGNTGELFF
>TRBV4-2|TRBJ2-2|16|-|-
TGTGCCAGCAGCCAAGATTACAATCGGGGTTCCGTGGAGCTGTTTTTT
CASSQDYNRGSVELFF
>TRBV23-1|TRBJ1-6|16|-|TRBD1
TGCGCCAGCAGTCTCACCCCGGACAGGGGGAATTCACCCCTCCACTTT
CASSLTPDRGNSPLHF
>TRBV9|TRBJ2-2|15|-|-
TGTGCCAGCAGCGTAGCAACAGGGATAGGCGGGGAGCTGTTTTTT
CASSVATGIGGELFF
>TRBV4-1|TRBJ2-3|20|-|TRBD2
TGCGCCAGCAGCCACCCGGGACTAGCGGGAGTGGTTCTTGGGACAGATACGCAGTATTTT
CASSHPGLAGVVLGTDTQYF
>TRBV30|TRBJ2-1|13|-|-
TGTGCCTGGAGTGTCGGGGGGCCAAATGAGCAGTTCTTC
CAWSVGGPNEQFF
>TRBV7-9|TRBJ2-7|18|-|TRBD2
TGTGCCAGCAGCTTAGGAACTAGCGGGGGGGGGAGCTCCTACGAGCAGTACTTC
CASSLGTSGGGSSYEQYF
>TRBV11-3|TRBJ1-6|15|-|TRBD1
TGTGCCAGCAGCTCAAGACAGGGTGGGAATTCACCCCTCCACTTT
CASSSRQGGNSPLHF
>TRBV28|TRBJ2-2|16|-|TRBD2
TGTGCCAGCTCTCGCGTCCGGGGGGGCGGCACCGGGGAGCTGTTTTTT
CASSRVRGGGTGELFF
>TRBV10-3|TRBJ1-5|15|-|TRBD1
TGTGCCATCAGTGAGTCCACAGGGGGCCATCAGCCCCAGCATTTT
CAISESTGGHQPQHF
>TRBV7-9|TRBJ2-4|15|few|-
TGTGCCAGCAGCTTACTACAGGTAGCCAAAAACATTCAGTACTTC
CASSLLQVAKNIQYF
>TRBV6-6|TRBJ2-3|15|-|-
TGTGCCAGCAAACCTGCCCGGGAGCCCACAGATACGCAGTATTTT
CASKPAREPTDTQYF
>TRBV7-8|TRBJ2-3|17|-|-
TGTGCCAGCAGCTTAGGGAGGGCCAGGCGAGGGGCAGATACGCAGTATTTT
CASSLGRARRGADTQYF
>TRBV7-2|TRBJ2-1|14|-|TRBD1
TGTGCCAGCAGTCCCGGGACAGCCAACAATGAGCAGTTCTTC
CASSPGTANNEQFF
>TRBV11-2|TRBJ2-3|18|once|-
TGTGCCAGCAGCCCTCTTTCGTATCCGTCAAAAGCAGGCAGTACGCAGTATTTT
CASSPLSYPSKAGSTQYF
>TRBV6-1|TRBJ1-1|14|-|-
TGTGCCAGCATAGAAGGGGGTTGGGGCACTGAAGCTTTCTTT
CASIEGGWGTEAFF
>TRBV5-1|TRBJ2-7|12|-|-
TGCGCCAGCAGCTGGGGAGGCTACGAGCAGTACTTC
CASSWGGYEQYF
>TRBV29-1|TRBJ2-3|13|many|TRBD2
TGCAGCGCTATACTAGCGGACACAGATACGCAGTATTTT
CSAILADTDTQYF
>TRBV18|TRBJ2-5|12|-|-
TGTGCCAGCTCCGACTCTCAAGAGACCCAGTACTTC
CASSDSQETQYF
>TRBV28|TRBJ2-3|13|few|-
TGTGCCAGCAGTCTGTCCAGCACAGATACGCAGTATTTT
CASSLSSTDTQYF
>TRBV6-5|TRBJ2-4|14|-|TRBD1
TGTGCCAGCAGGTCGACAGGGTCCAAAAACATTCAGTACTTC
CASRSTGSKNIQYF
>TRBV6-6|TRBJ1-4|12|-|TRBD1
TGTGCCATCAGACAGGGGGAAGAAAAACTGTTTTTT
CAIRQGEEKLFF
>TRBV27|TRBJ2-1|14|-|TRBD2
TGTGCCAGCAGTGGACTAGCGGGGAACAATGAGCAGTTCTTC
CASSGLAGNNEQFF
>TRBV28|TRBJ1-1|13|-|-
TGTGCCAGCAGTTTCACAGAGAACACTGAAGCTTTCTTT
CASSFTENTEAFF
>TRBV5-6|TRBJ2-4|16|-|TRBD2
TGTGCCAGCATTTCCCTTAGCGGGAGGGGCAAAAACAGTCAGTACTTC
CASISLSGRGKNSQYF
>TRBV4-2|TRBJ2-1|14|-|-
TGTGCCAGCAGCCAAGACGGAGGGCCGGATGAGCAGTTCTTC
CASSQDGGPDEQFF
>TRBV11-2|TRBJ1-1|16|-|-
TGTGCCAGCAGTCCAGCGGGCAGAAGACGAAACACTGAAGCTTTCTTT
CASSPAGRRRNTEAFF
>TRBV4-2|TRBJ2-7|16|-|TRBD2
TGTGCCAGCAGCCAAGAAGGGCTAGCGGGCCCCTACGAGCAGTACTTC
CASSQEGLAGPYEQYF
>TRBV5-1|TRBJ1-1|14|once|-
TGCGCCAGCAGCTTGGGGGGGGGCGGCACTGAAGCTTTCTTT
CASSLGGGGTEAFF
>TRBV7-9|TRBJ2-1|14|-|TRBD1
TGTGCCAGCAGCCAGGGACAGGCCGAGGGTGAGCAGTTCTTC
CASSQGQAEGEQFF
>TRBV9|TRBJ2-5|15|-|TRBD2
TGTGCCAGCAGCGTAGGCCTAGCGGTCCAAGAGACCCAGTACTTC
CASSVGLAVQETQYF
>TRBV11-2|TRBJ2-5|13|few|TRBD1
TGTGCCAGCAGCTGGACAGGGGGAGAGACCCAGTACTTC
CASSWTGGETQYF
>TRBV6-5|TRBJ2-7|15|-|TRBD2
TGTGCCAGCAGTTACAGGACTAGCGGGAGTTTCGAGCAGTACTTC
CASSYRTSGSFEQYF
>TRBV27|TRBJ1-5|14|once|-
TGTGCCAGCAGACCAGCAGGGTGGAATCAGCCCCAGCATTTT
CASRPAGWNQPQHF
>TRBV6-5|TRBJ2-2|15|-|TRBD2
TGTGCCAGCAGTTCCGGGACTAGAGACACCGGGGAGCTGTTTTTT
CASSSGTRDTGELFF
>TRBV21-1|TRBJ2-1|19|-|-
TGTGCCAGCAGCAACAGTGAGGGGGCACTAGCGGACACCTACAATGAGCAGTTCTTC
CASSNSEGALADTYNEQFF
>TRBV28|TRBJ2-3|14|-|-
TGTGCCAGCAGAGTTCAGGGGTACACAGATACGCAGTATTTT
CASRVQGYTDTQYF
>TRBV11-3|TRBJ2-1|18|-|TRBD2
TGTGCCAGCAGCTTAGGTTGGGTTAGCGGGGGGGACTACAATGAGCAGTTCTTC
CASSLGWVSGGDYNEQFF
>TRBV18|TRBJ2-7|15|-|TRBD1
TGTGCCAGCTCACCACTGTCAGGGGGTTCCTACGAGCAGTACTTC
CASSPLSGGSYEQYF
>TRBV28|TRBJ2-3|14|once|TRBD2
TGTGCCAGCAGCCTAGCGGGAGGGCCAGATACGCAGTATTTT
CASSLAGGPDTQYF
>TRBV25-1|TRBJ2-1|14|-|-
TGTGCCAGCAGTGGTCCGGGTTCCTACAATGAGCAGTTCTTC
CASSGPGSYNEQFF
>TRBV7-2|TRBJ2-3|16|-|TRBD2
TGTGCCAGCAGCTCCGTAGCGGGGGCCATTGCAGATACGCAGTATTTT
CASSSVAGAIADTQYF
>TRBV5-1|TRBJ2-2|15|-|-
TGCGCCAGCAGCAGGGCTATCGGGGGGCCCGGGGAGCTGTTTTTT
CASSRAIGGPGELFF
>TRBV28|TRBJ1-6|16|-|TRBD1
TGTGCCAGCAGTCCCATAAGGACAGGGAACAATTCACCCCTCCACTTT
CASSPIRTGNNSPLHF
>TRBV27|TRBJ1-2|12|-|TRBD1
TGTGCCAGCAGTTCGACAGGGGATGGCTACACCTTC
CASSSTGDGYTF
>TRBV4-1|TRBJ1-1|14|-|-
TGCGCCAGCAGCCAAGAGGGGGGTAGAACTGAAGCTTTCTTT
CASSQEGGRTEAFF
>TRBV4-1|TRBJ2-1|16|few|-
TGCGCCAGCAGCCATCTGTCCTCGAGCTCCTACAATGAGCAGTTCTTC
CASSHLSSSSYNEQFF
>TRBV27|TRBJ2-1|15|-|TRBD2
TGTGCCAGCGAGGCTAGCGGGAATAGGTGGGATGAGCAGTTCTTC
CASEASGNRWDEQFF
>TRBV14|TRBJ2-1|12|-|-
TGTGCCAGCAGCCGAGGGGGTTGGGAGCAGTTCTTC
CASSRGGWEQFF
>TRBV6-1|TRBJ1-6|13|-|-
TGTGCCAGCAGTCCCCGGGGTAATTCACCCCTCCACTTT
CASSPRGNSPLHF
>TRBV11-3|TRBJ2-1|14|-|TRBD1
TGTGCCAGCAGCCCCAGGGGGCTAAACGATGAGCAGTTCTTC
CASSPRGLNDEQFF
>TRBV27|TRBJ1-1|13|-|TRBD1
TGTGCCAGCAGTCCTCTGATGGGACAGGGGGCTTTCTTT
CASSPLMGQGAFF